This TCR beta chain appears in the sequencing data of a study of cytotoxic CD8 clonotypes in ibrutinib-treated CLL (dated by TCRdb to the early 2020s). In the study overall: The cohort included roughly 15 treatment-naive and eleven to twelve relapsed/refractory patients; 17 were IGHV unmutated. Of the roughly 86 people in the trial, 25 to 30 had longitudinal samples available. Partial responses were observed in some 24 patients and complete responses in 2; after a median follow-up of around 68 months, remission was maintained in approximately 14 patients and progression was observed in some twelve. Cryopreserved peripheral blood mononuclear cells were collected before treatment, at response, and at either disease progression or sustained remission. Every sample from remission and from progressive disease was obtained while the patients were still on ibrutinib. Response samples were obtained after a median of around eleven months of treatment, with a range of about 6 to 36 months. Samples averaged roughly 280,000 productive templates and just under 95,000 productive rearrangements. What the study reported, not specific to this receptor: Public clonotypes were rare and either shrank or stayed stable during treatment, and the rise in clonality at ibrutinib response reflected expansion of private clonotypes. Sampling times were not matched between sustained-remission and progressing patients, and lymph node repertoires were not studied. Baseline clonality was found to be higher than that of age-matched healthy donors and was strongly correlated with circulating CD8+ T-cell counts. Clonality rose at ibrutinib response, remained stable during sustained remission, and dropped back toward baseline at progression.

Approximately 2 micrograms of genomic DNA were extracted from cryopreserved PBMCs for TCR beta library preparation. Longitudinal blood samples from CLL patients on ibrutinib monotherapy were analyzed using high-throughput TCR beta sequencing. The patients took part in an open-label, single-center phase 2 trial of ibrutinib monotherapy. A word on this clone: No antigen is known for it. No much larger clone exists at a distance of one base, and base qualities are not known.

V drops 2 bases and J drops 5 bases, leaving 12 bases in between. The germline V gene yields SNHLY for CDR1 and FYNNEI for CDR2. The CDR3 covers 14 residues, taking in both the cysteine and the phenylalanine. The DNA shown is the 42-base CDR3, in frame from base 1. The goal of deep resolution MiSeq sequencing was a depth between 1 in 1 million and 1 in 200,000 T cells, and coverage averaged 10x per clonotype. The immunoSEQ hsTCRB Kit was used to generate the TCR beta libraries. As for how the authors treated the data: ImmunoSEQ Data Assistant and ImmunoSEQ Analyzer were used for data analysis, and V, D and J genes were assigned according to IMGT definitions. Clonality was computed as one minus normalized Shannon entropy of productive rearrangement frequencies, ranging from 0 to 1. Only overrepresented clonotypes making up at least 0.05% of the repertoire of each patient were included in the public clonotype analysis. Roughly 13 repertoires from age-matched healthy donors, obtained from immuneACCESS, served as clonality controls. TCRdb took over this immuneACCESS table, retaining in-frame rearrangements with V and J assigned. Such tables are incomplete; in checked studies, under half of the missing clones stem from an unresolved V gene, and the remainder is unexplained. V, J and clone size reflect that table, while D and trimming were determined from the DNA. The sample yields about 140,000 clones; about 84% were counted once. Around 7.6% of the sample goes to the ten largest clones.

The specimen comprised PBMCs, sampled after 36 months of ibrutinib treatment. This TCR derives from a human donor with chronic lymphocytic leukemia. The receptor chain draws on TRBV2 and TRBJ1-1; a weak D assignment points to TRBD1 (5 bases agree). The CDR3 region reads CASSETGFGTEAFF. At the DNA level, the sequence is TGTGCCAGCAGTGAAACAGGCTTTGGGACTGAAGCTTTCTTT.